This T cell receptor (beta chain) appears in the sequencing data of a study of blood T cell repertoires in COVID-19. Across the study: PBMCs, B-cell-depleted T cells, or T cells provided the cDNA or gDNA that made up the material.

This clone has a handful of counts. This table comes from immunoSEQ multiplex PCR, and its TCRdb copy is limited to in-frame clones, with some not included. The repertoire holds roughly 300,000 clones, 85% seen once, with less than 15% in the top ten. The CDR3 runs to 14 residues. The V end lost 2 bases, the J end lost 5 bases, and 12 bases lay between the germline ends. Germline CDR1 and CDR2: MNHEY and SVGEGT. The TCR originated in a human donor in a cohort sampled during active COVID-19. The sample was peripheral blood. The chain is built from TRBV6-2 or TRBV6-3 and TRBJ1-1, with D unresolved. The chain's CDR3 is CASSYGTEVTEAFF. CDR3 nucleotides: TGTGCCAGCAGTTACGGCACGGAGGTTACTGAAGCTTTCTTT.